What follows describes a single T cell receptor (beta chain). As yet, its antigen is unknown. The CDR3 is made up of 16 amino acids. Germline trimming cut 2 bases from V and 0 bases from J; bases unmatched to any gene: 7. Germline CDR1 is GTSNPN and CDR2 is SVGIG (reference sequence). Here immunoSEQ multiplex PCR was the method, and the copy in TCRdb shows in-frame clones only, minus some. The table has roughly 600,000 clones, 95% to 98% seen once. This sample was taken from a study of shared clonotypes between healthy human individuals. Study overall: Each donor's CD4 naive and CD4 memory cells filled three plates apiece, CD8 naive two, and CD8 memory one. Study observations and caveats: Enrolling few donors narrowed the genetic and exposure-history diversity that was represented.

CD8 cells classed as naive were CD45RO-negative and positively selected for CCR7, excluding terminally differentiated effector memory CD45RA+ cells. The V and J genes are TRBV30 and TRBJ2-7; 10 positions agree with TRBD2. The TCR comes from a man aged 25 to 40 in good health. What was sequenced was naive CD8+ T cells sorted from blood. Here the CDR3 reads CAWSYLAGALSYEQYF. In DNA form, the CDR3 reads TGTGCCTGGAGTTATCTAGCGGGGGCCCTCTCCTACGAGCAGTACTTC.